Described below is a single TCR beta chain sequence and its context. The data originate from a study of T cells after yellow fever vaccination. V shed 4 bases, J shed 3 bases, and the junction held 7 bases outside the gene matches. Germline V gene lookup returns CDR1 SGHTA and CDR2 FQGNSA. CDR3 length: 16 residues. TCRdb fed the 5' RACE reads into MiXCR, producing one record per CDR3 protein. The sample has roughly 150,000 distinct CDR3 sequences, less than 9.5% seen once. The source was CD4+ T cells sorted from PBMCs, collected 5 days after the yellow fever booster vaccination. The chain joins TRBV7-2 to TRBJ2-7; the match to TRBD2 covers 12 bases. The clonotype comes from a man younger than 45 who received the YFV17D yellow fever vaccine. DNA for the CDR3: TGTGCCAGCAGCTCCCCGACTAGCGGGGGTTACTACGAGCAGTACTTC. The encoded protein is CASSSPTSGGYYEQYF. The variable domain in full, completed from reference TRBV7-2 and TRBJ2-7, reads GAGVSQSPSNKVTEKGKDVELRCDPISGHTALYWYRQSLGQGLEFLIYFQGNSAPDKSGLPSDRFSAERTGGSVSTLTIQRTQQEDSAVYLCASSSPTSGGYYEQYFGPGTRLTVT.